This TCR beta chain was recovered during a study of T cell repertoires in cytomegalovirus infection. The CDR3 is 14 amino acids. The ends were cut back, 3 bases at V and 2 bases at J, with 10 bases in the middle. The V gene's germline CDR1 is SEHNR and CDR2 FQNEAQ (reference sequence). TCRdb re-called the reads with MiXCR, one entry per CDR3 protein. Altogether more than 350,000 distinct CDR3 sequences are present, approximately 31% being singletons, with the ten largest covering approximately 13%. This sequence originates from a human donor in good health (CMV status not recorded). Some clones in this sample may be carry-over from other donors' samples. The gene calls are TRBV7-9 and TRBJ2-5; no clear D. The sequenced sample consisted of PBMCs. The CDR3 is CASSFLRTQETQYF. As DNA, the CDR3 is TGTGCCAGCAGCTTCCTAAGGACGCAAGAGACCCAGTACTTC.